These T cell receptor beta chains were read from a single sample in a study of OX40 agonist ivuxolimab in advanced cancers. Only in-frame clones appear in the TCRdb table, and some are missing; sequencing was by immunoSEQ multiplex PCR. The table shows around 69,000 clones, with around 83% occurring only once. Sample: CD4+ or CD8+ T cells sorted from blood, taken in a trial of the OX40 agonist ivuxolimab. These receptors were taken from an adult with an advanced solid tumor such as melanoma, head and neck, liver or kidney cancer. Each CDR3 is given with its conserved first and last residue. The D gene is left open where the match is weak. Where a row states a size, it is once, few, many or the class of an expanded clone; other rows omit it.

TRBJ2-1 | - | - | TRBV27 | CASSPQGYNNEQFF | TGTGCCAGCAGCCCACAGGGTTACAACAATGAGCAGTTCTTC
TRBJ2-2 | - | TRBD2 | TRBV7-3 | CASSAGLAGESTGELFF | TGTGCCAGCAGCGCTGGACTAGCGGGGGAAAGCACCGGGGAGCTGTTTTTT
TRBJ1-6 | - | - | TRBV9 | CASSAWTANNSPLHF | TGTGCCAGCAGCGCTTGGACAGCGAATAATTCACCCCTCCACTTT
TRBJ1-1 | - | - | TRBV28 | CASSPEFDTEAFF | TGTGCCAGCAGTCCGGAGTTCGACACTGAAGCTTTCTTT
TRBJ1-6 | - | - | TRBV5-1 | CASSLTGPNSPLHF | TGCGCCAGCAGCTTGACAGGACCCAATTCACCCCTCCACTTT
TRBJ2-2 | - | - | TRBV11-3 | CASSLDRAGELFF | TGTGCCAGCAGCTTAGACAGGGCCGGGGAGCTGTTTTTT
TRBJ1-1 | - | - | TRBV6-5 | CASSSNRVHTEAFF | TGTGCCAGCAGTTCTAACAGGGTACACACTGAAGCTTTCTTT
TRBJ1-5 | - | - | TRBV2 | CASSLGQSVPHF | TGTGCCAGCAGCCTTGGACAGAGCGTACCGCATTTT
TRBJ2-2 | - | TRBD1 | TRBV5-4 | CASSSIDRDGGELFF | TGTGCCAGCAGCTCCATCGACAGGGACGGCGGGGAGCTGTTTTTT
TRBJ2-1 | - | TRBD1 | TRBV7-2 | CASSPGTVLEQFF | TGTGCCAGCAGCCCCGGGACAGTCCTTGAGCAGTTCTTC
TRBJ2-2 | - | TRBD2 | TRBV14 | CASSRVAGGTGELFF | TGTGCCAGCAGCCGGGTAGCGGGGGGAACCGGGGAGCTGTTTTTT
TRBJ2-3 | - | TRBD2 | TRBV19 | CASSVTGLAGGNTDTQYF | TGTGCCAGTAGTGTGACGGGACTAGCGGGGGGAAACACAGATACGCAGTATTTT
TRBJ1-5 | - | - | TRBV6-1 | CASSEYGRNQPQHF | TGTGCCAGCAGTGAATATGGTAGGAATCAGCCCCAGCATTTT
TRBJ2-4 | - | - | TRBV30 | CAWSELTPAKNIQYF | TGTGCCTGGAGTGAATTAACCCCGGCCAAAAACATTCAGTACTTC
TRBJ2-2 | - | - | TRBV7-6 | CASSFGGLNTGELFF | TGTGCCAGCAGCTTCGGGGGCTTGAACACCGGGGAGCTGTTTTTT
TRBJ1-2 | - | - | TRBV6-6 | CASSAGVNYGYTF | TGTGCCAGCAGTGCCGGCGTGAACTATGGCTACACCTTC
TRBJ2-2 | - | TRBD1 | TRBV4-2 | CASSQDRGRDGELFF | TGTGCCAGCAGCCAAGATAGGGGGCGCGACGGGGAGCTGTTTTTT
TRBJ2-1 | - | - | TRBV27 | CASKSLRGTYNEQFF | TGTGCCAGCAAAAGTCTACGCGGGACCTACAATGAGCAGTTCTTC
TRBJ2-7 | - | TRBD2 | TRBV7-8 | CASSLGRRGVFEQYF | TGTGCCAGCAGCTTAGGGCGGCGGGGGGTCTTCGAGCAGTACTTC
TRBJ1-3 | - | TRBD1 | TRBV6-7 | CASSYPSPRTGGRGPQNTIYF | TGTGCCAGCAGTTACCCGAGCCCCCGGACAGGGGGAAGAGGGCCTCAAAACACCATATATTTT
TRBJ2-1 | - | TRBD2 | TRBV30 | CALAGGLLSSYNEQFF | TGTGCCCTAGCGGGAGGCTTGTTGAGCTCCTACAATGAGCAGTTCTTC
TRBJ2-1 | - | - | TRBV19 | CASRPSGVRVGNEQFF | TGTGCCAGTAGGCCTTCGGGCGTTCGGGTCGGGAATGAGCAGTTCTTC
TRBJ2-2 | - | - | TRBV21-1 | CASMNPGGELFF | TGTGCCAGCATGAACCCAGGGGGGGAGCTGTTTTTT
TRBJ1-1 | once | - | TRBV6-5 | CASSSTNTEAFF | TGTGCCAGCAGTTCAACGAACACTGAAGCTTTCTTT
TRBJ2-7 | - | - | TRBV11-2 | CASSSGPSPEQYF | TGTGCCAGCAGCTCAGGGCCTTCCCCCGAGCAGTACTTC
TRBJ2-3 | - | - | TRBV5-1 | CASSSGTLTDTQYF | TGCGCCAGCAGCTCCGGGACCTTGACAGATACGCAGTATTTT
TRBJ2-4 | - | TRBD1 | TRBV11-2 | CASSPTGMVIQYF | TGTGCCAGCAGCCCGACAGGGATGGTCATTCAGTACTTC
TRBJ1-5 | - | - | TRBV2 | CASRRSNQPQHF | TGTGCCAGCAGGCGCAGCAATCAGCCCCAGCATTTT
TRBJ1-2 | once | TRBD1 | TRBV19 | CASNEGAVNYGYTF | TGTGCCAGTAATGAGGGGGCGGTAAACTATGGCTACACCTTC
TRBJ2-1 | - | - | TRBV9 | CASSARPGTSSYNEQFF | TGTGCCAGCAGCGCTCGGCCAGGGACGAGCTCCTACAATGAGCAGTTCTTC
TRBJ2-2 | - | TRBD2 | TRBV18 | CASSHGTSLTGELFF | TGTGCCAGCTCCCACGGGACTAGCCTCACCGGGGAGCTGTTTTTT
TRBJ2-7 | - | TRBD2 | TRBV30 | CAWNWGGLTPYEQYF | TGTGCCTGGAATTGGGGGGGACTTACTCCTTACGAGCAGTACTTC
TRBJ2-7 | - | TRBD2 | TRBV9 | CASSVSGNSYEQYF | TGTGCCAGCAGCGTGAGCGGGAACTCCTACGAGCAGTACTTC
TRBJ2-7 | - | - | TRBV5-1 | CASCPSAGATHEQYF | TGCGCCAGCTGTCCCTCGGCAGGGGCGACGCACGAGCAGTACTTC
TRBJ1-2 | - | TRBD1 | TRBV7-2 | CASSLHAGGHYGYTF | TGTGCCAGCAGCCTCCATGCAGGGGGTCACTATGGCTACACCTTC
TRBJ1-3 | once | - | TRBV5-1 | CASSNRDSGNTIYF | TGCGCCAGCTCAAACAGGGACTCTGGAAACACCATATATTTT
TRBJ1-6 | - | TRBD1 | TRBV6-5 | CASSYFQGGNSPLHF | TGTGCCAGCAGTTACTTCCAGGGGGGAAATTCACCCCTCCACTTT
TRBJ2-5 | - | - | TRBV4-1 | CASSQGPERSAQYF | TGCGCCAGCAGCCAAGGGCCAGAGCGGTCGGCCCAGTACTTC
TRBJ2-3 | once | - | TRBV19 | CASSIDRQGGTDTQYF | TGTGCCAGTAGTATAGACCGGCAGGGGGGAACAGATACGCAGTATTTT
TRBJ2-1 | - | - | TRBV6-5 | CASSYGSEQFF | TGTGCCAGCAGTTATGGGTCTGAGCAGTTCTTC
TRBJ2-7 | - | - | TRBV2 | CASTKGDWAYEQYF | TGTGCCAGCACCAAAGGGGACTGGGCCTACGAGCAGTACTTC
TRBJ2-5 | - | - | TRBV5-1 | CASSSGGSGEETQYF | TGCGCCAGCAGCTCGGGCGGTAGTGGTGAGGAGACCCAGTACTTC
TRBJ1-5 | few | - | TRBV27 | CASSRKATGVSNQPQHF | TGTGCCAGCAGTCGTAAAGCAACGGGTGTAAGCAATCAGCCCCAGCATTTT
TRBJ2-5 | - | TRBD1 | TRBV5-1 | CASSGQGSQETQYF | TGCGCCAGCAGCGGACAGGGTTCCCAAGAGACCCAGTACTTC
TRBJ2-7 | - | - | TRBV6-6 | CASLTRAHPYEQYF | TGTGCCAGTCTAACCAGAGCCCATCCCTACGAGCAGTACTTC
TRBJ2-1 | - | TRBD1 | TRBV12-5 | CASGTGVNEQFF | TGTGCTAGTGGTACAGGGGTCAATGAGCAGTTCTTC
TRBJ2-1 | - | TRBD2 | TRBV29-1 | CSVVGRGATYNEQFF | TGCAGCGTTGTAGGGCGGGGGGCCACCTACAATGAGCAGTTCTTC
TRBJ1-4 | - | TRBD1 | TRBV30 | CAWSRGEGGKLFF | TGTGCCTGGAGCAGGGGGGAAGGCGGAAAACTGTTTTTT
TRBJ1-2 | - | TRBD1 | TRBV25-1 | CASSDPGTGGAIYGYTF | TGTGCCAGCAGTGACCCCGGGACAGGGGGCGCGATCTATGGCTACACCTTC
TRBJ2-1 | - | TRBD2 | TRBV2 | CASSLYGQRTSGIAYNEQFF | TGTGCCAGCAGTCTGTACGGACAGAGGACTAGCGGGATCGCCTACAATGAGCAGTTCTTC
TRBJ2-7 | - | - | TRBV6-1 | CASSELSLASYEQYF | TGTGCCAGCAGTGAACTCTCGTTGGCCTCCTACGAGCAGTACTTC
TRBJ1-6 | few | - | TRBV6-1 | CASGSYSSSDSPLHF | TGTGCCAGCGGCTCCTATTCCAGTTCGGATTCACCCCTCCACTTT
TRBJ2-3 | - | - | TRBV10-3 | CAITGGAGGTDTQYF | TGTGCCATCACCGGTGGGGCAGGGGGCACAGATACGCAGTATTTT
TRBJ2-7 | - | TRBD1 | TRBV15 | CATSRGPGGRGQEYF | TGTGCCACCAGCAGGGGCCCCGGGGGCAGGGGGCAGGAGTACTTC
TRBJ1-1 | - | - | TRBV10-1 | CASPFAGDGTEAFF | TGCGCCAGCCCCTTCGCAGGGGACGGCACTGAAGCTTTCTTT
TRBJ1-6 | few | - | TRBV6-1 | CASRIFRGSPLHF | TGTGCCAGCAGGATCTTCCGGGGTTCACCCCTCCACTTT
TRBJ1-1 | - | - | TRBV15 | CATSRDSRTEAFF | TGTGCCACCAGCAGAGACTCCCGCACTGAAGCTTTCTTT
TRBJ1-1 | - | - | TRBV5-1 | CASSLQRENTEAFF | TGCGCCAGCAGCCTACAACGGGAGAACACTGAAGCTTTCTTT